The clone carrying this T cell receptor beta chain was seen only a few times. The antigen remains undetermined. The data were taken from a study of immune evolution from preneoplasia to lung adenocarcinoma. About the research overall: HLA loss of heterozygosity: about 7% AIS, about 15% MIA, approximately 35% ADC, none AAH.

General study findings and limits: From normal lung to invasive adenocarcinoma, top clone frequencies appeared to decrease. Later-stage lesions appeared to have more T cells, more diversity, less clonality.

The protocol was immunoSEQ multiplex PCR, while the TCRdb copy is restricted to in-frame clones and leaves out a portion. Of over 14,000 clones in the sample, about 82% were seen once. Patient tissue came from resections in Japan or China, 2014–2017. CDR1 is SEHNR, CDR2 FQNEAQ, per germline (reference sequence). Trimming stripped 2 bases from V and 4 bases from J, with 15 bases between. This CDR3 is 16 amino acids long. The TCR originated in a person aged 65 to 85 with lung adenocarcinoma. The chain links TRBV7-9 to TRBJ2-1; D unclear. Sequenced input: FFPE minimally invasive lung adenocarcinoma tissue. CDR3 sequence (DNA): TGTGCCAGCAGCTTAAGTACTGCGATGAGATACAATGAGCAGTTCTTC. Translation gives CASSLSTAMRYNEQFF. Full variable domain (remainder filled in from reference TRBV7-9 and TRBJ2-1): DTGVSQNPRHKITKRGQNVTFRCDPISEHNRLYWYRQTLGQGPEFLTYFQNEAQLEKSRLLSDRFSAERPKGSFSTLEIQRTEQGDSAMYLCASSLSTAMRYNEQFFGPGTRLTVL.